Detailed here is one T cell receptor beta chain. The source of the sample is a study of control samples from healthy donors and cancer patients. Looked up from germline, CDR1 is SGDLS and CDR2 is YYNGEE. Deletions cut 3 bases from V and 8 bases from J, with 14 bases between. This CDR3 is built from 13 residues. The protocol was immunoSEQ multiplex PCR, while the TCRdb copy is restricted to in-frame clones and leaves out a portion. Counted here are approximately 150,000 clones, less than 95% occurring once; the ten biggest clones make up 14%. Sequences were obtained from PBMCs. The clonotype was recovered from a man aged 60 to 69 with colorectal cancer. V usage is TRBV9 and J usage is TRBJ1-2, with a weak D call TRBD1 (5 bases). CDR3 residues: CASSEGEGYGYTF. The CDR3, as DNA: TGTGCCAGCAGCGAGGGCGAGGGGTACGGCTACACCTTC. Full variable domain (rest looked up from reference TRBV9 and TRBJ1-2): DSGVTQTPKHLITATGQRVTLRCSPRSGDLSVYWYQQSLDQGLQFLIQYYNGEERAKGNILERFSAQQFPDLHSELNLSSLELGDSALYFCASSEGEGYGYTFGSGTRLTVV.